The 7 T cell receptor beta chains below were found in one sample sequenced in a study of post-analysis software for immune sequencing data (dated by TCRdb to the mid-2010s). Results the study describes overall, beyond this receptor: Patients showed significantly higher frequencies than controls for several TRBV segments, among them TRBV5-6, TRBV5-1 and TRBV20-1.

What these receptors recognize is not known. Library preparation employed PCR. These reads were obtained on an Illumina HiSeq 2500. To reduce PCR and sequencing biases, unique molecular identifiers were incorporated into the TCR beta cDNA libraries. TCRdb took the public reads, trimmed them with fastp at Q25, ran MiXCR for clone calling and kept in-frame beta chains. Under each unique CDR3 protein, matching rows form one entry showing the most common genes and DNA. Across this sample there are hundreds of thousands of distinct CDR3 sequences, with approximately 34% seen only once. The ten largest make up roughly 4.8% of the sample. The sequencing sample was made of blood. The receptors here all came from a girl between 10 and 17 years old with multiple sclerosis.

The chain combines TRBV12-3 or TRBV12-4 with TRBJ1-2; maybe TRBD1 (5 bases). The CDR3 contains 13 residues. Trimming left V 5 bases short and J 4 bases short, with 11 bases between. The chain's CDR3 is CASSRGSSYGYTF. The CDR3 DNA sequence: TGTGCCAGCAGTCGGGGCAGTAGCTATGGCTACACCTTC.

This clonotype was found many times. V is TRBV7-2 and J is TRBJ1-5; no firm D call. The CDR3 length is 14 residues. The germline V gene encodes CDR1 SGHTA and CDR2 FQGNSA. Trimming shortened V by 5 bases and J by 11 bases, and 19 bases separated the two germline ends. The CDR3, as DNA: TGTGCCAGCAGCATAAACTCACTGGGTGAGACCCAGCATTTT. This encodes CASSINSLGETQHF.

As to this clonotype: A much larger clone differs by one base, so this may be a read error. The chain couples TRBV9 to TRBJ2-3, with 10 bases lining up with TRBD1. The CDR3 is made up of 16 amino acids. CDR1 and CDR2 from the germline V gene are SGDLS and YYNGEE. The CDR3 nucleotides read TGTGCCAGCAGCCCGGGGGACAGGGGAAGCACAGATGCGCAGTATTTT. Its protein is CASSPGDRGSTDAQYF.

This clonotype occurred many times. The chain uses TRBV20-1 and TRBJ2-1; possibly TRBD2 for D (5 bases). Deletions cut 0 bases from V and 3 bases from J, with 12 bases between. The germline V gene has CDR1 DFQATT and CDR2 SNEGSKA (reference sequence). CDR3 length: 15 amino acids. DNA of the CDR3: TGCAGTGCTAGAGATCTTCTAGCAGACTACAATGAGCAGTTCTTC. Translating gives CSARDLLADYNEQFF.

The sample holds many counts of this clonotype. The rearrangement links TRBV20-1 to TRBJ2-7; TRBD2 might be the D (6 bases). The CDR3 spans 15 residues. Trimming took off 2 bases at V and 3 bases at J, with 17 bases between the two ends. Germline V gives CDR1 DFQATT, CDR2 SNEGSKA (reference sequence). The chain's CDR3 is CSARLTAGSGYEQYF. The CDR3 DNA is TGCAGTGCTAGATTGACGGCGGGGTCTGGCTACGAGCAGTACTTC.

Note on this clonotype: A much bigger clone sits one base away, suggesting this may be a read error. The rearrangement joins TRBV3-1 to TRBJ1-4; D is unresolved. The CDR3 length is 14 residues. Per the germline V gene, CDR1 is LGHDT and CDR2 is YNNKEL (reference sequence). The CDR3 loop is CASSQGATNKKLFF. CDR3 nucleotides: TGTGCCAGCAGCCAGGGAGCAACTAATAAAAAACTGTTTTTT.

The chain is built from TRBV6-4 and TRBJ1-2; 9 bases line up with TRBD1. Germline CDR1 MRHNA, CDR2 SNTAGT. The CDR3 extends over 16 amino acids. Unmatched junction bases numbered 9, after V lost 5 bases and J lost 2 bases. The CDR3 DNA sequence: TGTGCCAGCAGTCCCGGGACAGGGTACGGAAACTATGGCTACACCTTC. It yields the protein CASSPGTGYGNYGYTF.